The source of this TCR beta chain is a study of blood T cell repertoires in COVID-19. Study-wide background: Spain, Italy and the United States supplied samples that represented acute and convalescent COVID-19. The cDNA or gDNA used as material had been derived from T cells, B-cell-depleted T cells, or PBMCs.

Source study methods: Amplification with reference gene primers provided the estimates of nucleated cell counts. Profiling relied on immunoSEQ multiplex PCR, and the TCRdb table lists in-frame clones only, not all of them. D and trimming were read from the DNA, whereas the V and J calls and clone size are those reported in that table. This sample carries approximately 240,000 clones, around nine tenths of them seen once, and the ten largest clones take roughly 2%. Per the germline V gene, CDR1 is SGHRS and CDR2 is YFSETQ. This CDR3 contains 16 residues. Unmatched junction bases numbered 11, after V lost 4 bases and J lost 2 bases.

The specimen was peripheral blood. This TCR was sampled from a woman aged 40 to 50 who had recovered from COVID-19. The chain is built from TRBV5-1 and TRBJ2-7; 8 bases agree with TRBD1. CDR3 nucleotide sequence: TGCGCCAGCAGCCCCCAGACAGGGGCGATAACCTACGAGCAGTACTTC. As protein: CASSPQTGAITYEQYF.